These 10 T cell receptor beta chains came from one sample sequenced in a study of T cell responses to AZD1222 COVID-19 vaccine. Assay used: immunoSEQ multiplex PCR; TCRdb lists only in-frame clones, some missing. This sample has around 140,000 clones, with 88% found just once. The sample consisted of peripheral blood, taken 28 days after the second dose of the MenACWY control vaccine. The receptors derive from an adult who received the MenACWY meningococcal vaccine as a control.

V usage is TRBV12-3 or TRBV12-4 and J usage is TRBJ1-1; D may be TRBD1 (5 bases). This CDR3 contains 13 residues. Between the trimmed V and J ends, which lost 8 bases and 10 bases, there was a span of 20 bases. As DNA, the CDR3 is TGTGCCAGCTCTAAAGGGGTGGGGGTAGCAGCTTTCTTT. Its translation is CASSKGVGVAAFF.

The rearrangement links TRBV21-1 to TRBJ1-5. TRBV21-1 is annotated as a pseudogene. CDR3 size: 8 residues. In nucleotides, the CDR3 is TGTGGAGGTCAGCCCCAGCATTTT. This codes for CGGQPQHF.

This sequence joins TRBV23-1 and TRBJ2-3; TRBD2 matches 7 bases. TRBV23-1 is an ORF; its function is uncertain. After removal of 6 bases from V and 5 bases from J, the junction contained 20 bases not matched to a gene. The length of the CDR3 is 18 residues. The CDR3 spells CASSPRKWGTERGDTQYF. As DNA, the CDR3 is TGCGCCAGCAGCCCCCGAAAGTGGGGGACCGAGCGGGGAGATACGCAGTATTTT.

CDR3 protein: CASSSGGSTYEQYF. CDR3 nucleotide sequence: TGTGCCAGCAGCTCAGGGGGCTCAACCTACGAGCAGTACTTC. The chain carries TRBV5-4 and TRBJ2-7; TRBD1 aligns across 8 bases. The CDR3 runs to 14 residues. Germline lookup yields CDR1 SGHNT and CDR2 YYREEE (reference sequence). V lost 3 bases to trimming and J lost 2 bases; unmatched junction nucleotides: 4.

The chain combines TRBV20-1 with TRBJ1-2; D gene unclear. Trimming shortened V by 6 bases and J by 6 bases, and 11 bases separated the two germline ends. Germline V gene data show CDR1 as DFQATT and CDR2 as SNEGSKA (reference sequence). The CDR3 contains 11 residues. This chain's CDR3 is CSATRWDGYTF. CDR3 in DNA: TGCAGTGCGACAAGGTGGGATGGCTACACCTTC.

The chain combines TRBV9 with TRBJ1-1; tentatively, D is TRBD1 (5 bases). V was clipped by 4 bases and J by 0 bases, with 13 bases between them. The CDR3 is made up of 15 amino acids. CDR1 is SGDLS and CDR2 is YYNGEE in the germline V gene. The CDR3 sequence: CASSRPGALNTEAFF. The CDR3 coding sequence is TGTGCCAGCAGCCGACCCGGGGCGTTGAACACTGAAGCTTTCTTT. Drawing the rest from reference TRBV9 and TRBJ1-1, the complete variable domain is DSGVTQTPKHLITATGQRVTLRCSPRSGDLSVYWYQQSLDQGLQFLIQYYNGEERAKGNILERFSAQQFPDLHSELNLSSLELGDSALYFCASSRPGALNTEAFFGQGTRLTVV.

The chain combines TRBV27 with TRBJ1-2; D is possibly TRBD1 (5 bases). The CDR3 is 15 residues long. Trimming took off 0 bases at V and 3 bases at J, with 11 bases between the two ends. CDR1 is MNHEY, CDR2 SMNVEV, per germline (reference sequence). The CDR3 is CASSLSPGGDYGYTF. The CDR3 DNA reads TGTGCCAGCAGTTTATCACCCGGAGGGGACTATGGCTACACCTTC.

The chain links TRBV11-2 to TRBJ2-1, with 11 bases matching TRBD2. J lost 3 bases, V lost 5 bases, and 6 bases had no gene match. The CDR3 covers 16 residues. Germline CDR1 is SGHAT and CDR2 is FQNNGV. The CDR3 DNA reads TGTGCCAGCAGCCGACCCGGGACTAGCGGCTACAATGAGCAGTTCTTC. It specifies CASSRPGTSGYNEQFF. The full variable domain, rest sourced from reference TRBV11-2 and TRBJ2-1, is EAGVAQSPRYKIIEKRQSVAFWCNPISGHATLYWYQQILGQGPKLLIQFQNNGVVDDSQLPKDRFSAERLKGVDSTLKIQPAKLEDSAVYLCASSRPGTSGYNEQFFGPGTRLTVL.

The gene calls are TRBV5-6 and TRBJ1-1; tentative D call: TRBD1 (5 bases). V lost 4 bases to trimming and J lost 0 bases, with 13 bases between them. The CDR3 consists of 15 residues. The germline V gene has CDR1 SGHDT and CDR2 YYEEEE. CDR3 nucleotides: TGTGCCAGCAGCCCGGGCGGGACCATGAACACTGAAGCTTTCTTT. Translating it yields CASSPGGTMNTEAFF. The whole variable domain, filled in from reference TRBV5-6 and TRBJ1-1, reads DAGVTQSPTHLIKTRGQQVTLRCSPKSGHDTVSWYQQALGQGPQFIFQYYEEEERQRGNFPDRFSGHQFPNYSSELNVNALLLGDSALYLCASSPGGTMNTEAFFGQGTRLTVV.

The chain is built from TRBV10-3 and TRBJ2-3, with 7 bases aligning to TRBD1. The CDR3 spans 15 residues. Per germline, CDR1 ENHRY and CDR2 SYGVKD. With V trimmed by 0 bases and J by 0 bases, 0 bases remained unmatched. The CDR3 is CAISESTGSTDTQYF. DNA of the CDR3: TGTGCCATCAGTGAGTCGACAGGGAGCACAGATACGCAGTATTTT.